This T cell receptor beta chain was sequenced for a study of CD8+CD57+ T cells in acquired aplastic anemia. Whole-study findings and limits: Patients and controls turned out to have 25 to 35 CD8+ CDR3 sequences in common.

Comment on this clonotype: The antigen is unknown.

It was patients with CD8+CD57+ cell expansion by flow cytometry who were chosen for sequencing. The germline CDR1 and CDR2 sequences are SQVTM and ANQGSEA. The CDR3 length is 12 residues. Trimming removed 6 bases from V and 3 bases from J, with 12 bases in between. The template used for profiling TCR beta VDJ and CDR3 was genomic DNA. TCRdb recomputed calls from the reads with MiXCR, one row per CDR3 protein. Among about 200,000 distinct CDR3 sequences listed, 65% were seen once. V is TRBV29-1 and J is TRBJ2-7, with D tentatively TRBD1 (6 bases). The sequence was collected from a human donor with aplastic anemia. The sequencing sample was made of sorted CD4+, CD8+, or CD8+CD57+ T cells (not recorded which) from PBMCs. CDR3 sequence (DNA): TGCAGCGTGTGGGACAAAAACTACGAGCAGTACTTC. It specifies CSVWDKNYEQYF.